This section outlines one TCR beta chain sequence together with its context. The data stem from a study of T cells after yellow fever vaccination. Background on the study: Fractions with few cells were prepared using SMART-Seq v4 Ultra Low Input.

From the 5' RACE reads, TCRdb called clonotypes with MiXCR, one entry per CDR3 protein. This table has fewer than 650,000 distinct CDR3 sequences, about a fifth appearing once. This CDR3 region has 15 residues. CDR1 and CDR2 (germline): DFQATT, SNEGSKA (reference sequence). The V gene end was trimmed by 3 bases and the J gene end by 2 bases; junction bases not matched to a gene: 8. V is TRBV20-1 and J is TRBJ2-3, with 7 nucleotides matching TRBD2. This clonotype originated in a young man who received the YFV17D yellow fever vaccine. The sequencing used PBMCs, collected about 20 days after the first yellow fever vaccination. The CDR3 nucleotides read TGCAGTGCTAGTGGCGGGGGTTACCTCACAGATACGCAGTATTTT. Translating it yields CSASGGGYLTDTQYF.